This is a list of T cell receptor beta chains from one sample in a study of blood T cell repertoires in COVID-19. TCRdb keeps only in-frame clones here, not all; method: immunoSEQ multiplex PCR. This sample has some 130,000 clones, with around 81% found just once. The sample comprised peripheral blood. The receptor source for this set is a woman aged 60-75 years with active or convalescent COVID-19. Each CDR3 is given with its conserved first and last residue. D genes are given only for firm matches. Clone size, where shown, is once, few, many, or a class for clones that have expanded.

j_call v_call clone_size d_call cdr3_nt cdr3_aa
TRBJ1-3 TRBV5-6 NA TRBD1 TGTGCCAGCAGCTTGGACAGGGGGCTGGACACCATATATTTT CASSLDRGLDTIYF
TRBJ1-4 TRBV4-2 NA TRBD1 TGTGCCAGCAGCCAAGAAGGTGCAGGGGGCGGTAATGAAAAACTGTTTTTT CASSQEGAGGGNEKLFF
TRBJ2-2 TRBV27 NA TRBD1 TGTGCCAGCAGTTTGGGGACAGGGGGAACCGGGGAGCTGTTTTTT CASSLGTGGTGELFF
TRBJ2-4 TRBV9 NA NA TGTGCCAGCAGCGTAGACCCAGCGCGAAACATTCAGTACTTC CASSVDPARNIQYF
TRBJ2-5 TRBV28 NA NA TGTGCCAGCAGTTTAAGCTGGGGCGCCGGGCAAGAGACCCAGTACTTC CASSLSWGAGQETQYF
TRBJ2-7 TRBV27 few NA TGTGCCAGCAGTACTTTCTACGAGCAGTACTTC CASSTFYEQYF
TRBJ1-6 TRBV3-1/TRBV3-2 many NA TGTGCCAGCAGCCAAGTTAGTAATTCACCCCTCCACTTT CASSQVSNSPLHF
TRBJ1-2 TRBV28 few TRBD1 TGTGCCAGCAGTTATCCGGGACAGGGGAGAGGGGACTACACCTTC CASSYPGQGRGDYTF
TRBJ1-4 TRBV19 few NA TGTGCCAGTATGAGCCGCTATAATGAAAAACTGTTTTTT CASMSRYNEKLFF
TRBJ2-4 TRBV3-1/TRBV3-2 NA TRBD2 TGTGCCAGCAGTCAACCTGCGGGGGGGCCGAAAAACATTCAGTACTTC CASSQPAGGPKNIQYF
TRBJ1-1 TRBV11-3 few NA TGTGCCAGCAGCCAGGGACAATCGACGAACACTGAAGCTTTCTTT CASSQGQSTNTEAFF
TRBJ2-2 TRBV6-4 NA TRBD2 TGTGCCAGCAGTGAGTTTGCGGGGGTCGGCGGGGAGCTGTTTTTT CASSEFAGVGGELFF
TRBJ2-2 TRBV7-3 NA NA TGTGCCAGCAGCCTAACCGGGGGGCATGGCGGGGAGCTGTTTTTT CASSLTGGHGGELFF
TRBJ1-5 TRBV18 once NA TGTGCCAGCTCAACAGGGTTATGGAATCAGCCCCAGCATTTT CASSTGLWNQPQHF
TRBJ1-5 TRBV6-5 NA NA TGTGCCGGGGCCCCGGACGGGCTCAATCAGCCCCAGCATTTT CAGAPDGLNQPQHF
TRBJ1-5 TRBV15 NA NA TGTGCCACCAGCAGAGATTTGGGAGGGACCGGGCAGCCCCAGCATTTT CATSRDLGGTGQPQHF
TRBJ1-5 TRBV10-3 NA NA TGTGCCATCAGTGAGAGGGCCGGAGCGGGGGAGCCCCAGCATTTT CAISERAGAGEPQHF
TRBJ1-2 TRBV2 NA NA TGTGCCAGCATCCCCTCCCCTTCTTATGGCTACACCTTC CASIPSPSYGYTF
TRBJ2-7 TRBV27 NA NA TGTGCCAGCAGTTTGCGGGGAGTGTCCTACGAGCAGTACTTC CASSLRGVSYEQYF
TRBJ2-1 TRBV27 NA NA TGTGCCAGCAGACTGGGCGAGCAGTTCTTC CASRLGEQFF
TRBJ1-5 TRBV3-1/TRBV3-2 NA NA TGTGCCAGCAGCCAGAGGTGGGAGGTCAATCAGCCCCAGCATTTT CASSQRWEVNQPQHF
TRBJ1-5 TRBV6-1 NA NA TGTGCCAGCAGTGACCCAGGGGCTGCTCAGCCCCAGCATTTT CASSDPGAAQPQHF
TRBJ1-2 TRBV30 NA TRBD1 TGTGCCTGGAATGACAGGGGAACCCCCTCTGGCTACACCTTC CAWNDRGTPSGYTF
TRBJ2-1 TRBV11-1 once TRBD1 TGTGCCAGCAGCTGGACCGCCGGGACAGGTTACAATGAGCAGTTCTTC CASSWTAGTGYNEQFF
TRBJ2-1 TRBV5-1 NA TRBD1 TGCGCCAGCAGCAGGGGGCCAAGCAATGAGCAGTTCTTC CASSRGPSNEQFF
TRBJ1-1 TRBV7-8 NA NA TGTGCCAGCAGCTTCGGAGAGGACACTGAAGCTTTCTTT CASSFGEDTEAFF
TRBJ2-3 TRBV3-1/TRBV3-2 NA TRBD2 TGTGCCAGCAGCTCAGGGAGGGGAACAGATACGCAGTATTTT CASSSGRGTDTQYF
TRBJ1-2 TRBV10-2 few TRBD1 TGCGCCAGCACGGCCGGGACAGGGCCGTCAGCTAACTATGGCTACACCTTC CASTAGTGPSANYGYTF
TRBJ2-7 TRBV4-1 NA NA TGCGCCAGCAGCCGGAGCCCCAACTACGAGCAGTACTTC CASSRSPNYEQYF
TRBJ1-4 TRBV19 NA TRBD1 TGTGCCAGTAGTAAACGGACAGGAGGTGAAAAACTGTTTTTT CASSKRTGGEKLFF
TRBJ2-4 TRBV4-3 NA NA TGCGCCAGCAGCCAAGTATGGTTAGATGAAAACATTCAGTACTTC CASSQVWLDENIQYF
TRBJ1-1 TRBV24-1 NA NA TGTGCCACCAAGGTCGCGGCACCGGATTCAGAAACGGACACTGAAGCTTTCTTT CATKVAAPDSETDTEAFF
TRBJ2-3 TRBV7-9 NA TRBD1 TGTGCCAGCAGCTCCTTCCCGGACAGGGGGCTCGATACGCAGTATTTT CASSSFPDRGLDTQYF
TRBJ2-2 TRBV13 NA NA TGTGCCAGCAGCTTAAATAAGGTGCGAGGGACCGGGGAGCTGTTTTTT CASSLNKVRGTGELFF
TRBJ2-3 TRBV28 NA TRBD2 TGTGCCAGCAGCGAGCGGGGGGGCCGGTCAGATACGCAGTATTTT CASSERGGRSDTQYF
TRBJ1-4 TRBV9 NA TRBD1 TGTGCCAGCAGCGCCTCGACAGGGGACCGTACTGAAAAACTGTTTTTT CASSASTGDRTEKLFF
TRBJ2-1 TRBV7-2 NA NA TGTGCCAGCAGCTCCCCGACCGGGACTGGGGCTGGGAATGAGCAGTTCTTC CASSSPTGTGAGNEQFF
TRBJ1-2 TRBV6-5 once NA TGTGCCAGCAGTTACGGTACAGGACATGATTATGGCTACACCTTC CASSYGTGHDYGYTF
TRBJ2-2 TRBV27 NA NA TGTGCCAGCGGGGGGTACACCGGGGAGCTGTTTTTT CASGGYTGELFF
TRBJ1-5 TRBV19 NA NA TGTGCCAGTAGTATGACTGATAGCAATCAGCCCCAGCATTTT CASSMTDSNQPQHF
TRBJ2-1 TRBV4-1 NA NA TGCGCCAGCAGCCAAGCGACACTAGTTGGGAACTCCTACAATGAGCAGTTCTTC CASSQATLVGNSYNEQFF
TRBJ1-1 TRBV6-5 NA NA TGTGCCAGCAGTTACCCCTCCGGGATAACTTTCTTT CASSYPSGITFF
TRBJ1-2 TRBV15 few NA TGTGCCACCAGCAGAGATTTCGTCGGCAGGGATGACACCTTC CATSRDFVGRDDTF
TRBJ2-7 TRBV2 once NA TGTGCCAGCAGTGAAGCGGGTAGCGCCAGCTCCTACGAGCAGTACTTC CASSEAGSASSYEQYF
TRBJ2-7 TRBV24-1 NA NA TGTGCCACCAGTGACTCTTTAAGAGGGTCCGAGCAGTACTTC CATSDSLRGSEQYF
TRBJ1-1 TRBV18 NA TRBD1 TGTGCCAGCTCACCAACCGGGACAGCAATTGACACTGAAGCTTTCTTT CASSPTGTAIDTEAFF
TRBJ2-7 TRBV30 NA NA TGTGCCTGGAACAGGGTCTCCTACGAGCAGTACTTC CAWNRVSYEQYF
TRBJ1-5 TRBV24-1 NA TRBD1 TGTGCCACCACTGGGACAGTTCGCCCTTCGGGCAATCAGCCCCAGCATTTT CATTGTVRPSGNQPQHF
TRBJ2-1 TRBV5-1 NA TRBD2 TGCGCCAGCAGCAAAAGGACTAGCGGGAGAGAGGGAGATGAGCAGTTCTTC CASSKRTSGREGDEQFF
TRBJ2-7 TRBV27 NA NA TGTGCCAGCAGTTTAGAGCTAAGTTCCTACGAGCAGTACTTC CASSLELSSYEQYF
TRBJ2-3 TRBV27 NA NA TGTGCCAGCAGTCCCTCTTGGCAAGCGGATACGCAGTATTTT CASSPSWQADTQYF
TRBJ2-5 TRBV10-3 NA NA TGTGCCATCAGTTTTTCCATGGAGACCCAGTACTTC CAISFSMETQYF
TRBJ2-1 TRBV5-1 NA TRBD2 TGCGCCAGCAGCCCGGAACCGGGACTAGCGTACAATGAGCAGTTCTTC CASSPEPGLAYNEQFF
TRBJ1-6 TRBV7-3 NA NA TGTGCCAGCAGCCCTGGAGTGAATTCACCCCTCCACTTT CASSPGVNSPLHF
TRBJ2-7 TRBV5-1 NA TRBD1 TGCGCCAGCAGCCTATCGGGACAGACCTACGAGCAGTACTTC CASSLSGQTYEQYF
TRBJ1-1 TRBV6-5 NA NA TGTGCCAGCAGTTACAACCCCTACGGGAGGGGGGCTGAAGCTTTCTTT CASSYNPYGRGAEAFF
TRBJ2-3 TRBV7-9 NA NA TGTGCCAGCAGCTTAATGCAGGGCACAGATACGCAGTATTTT CASSLMQGTDTQYF
TRBJ2-1 TRBV3-1/TRBV3-2 once TRBD2 TGTGCCAGCAGCACTCGGACTAGCGGCTACAATGAGCAGTTCTTC CASSTRTSGYNEQFF